The 3 T cell receptor beta chains in this list originate from one sample, sequenced in a study of siplizumab effects on memory and regulatory T cells. Clones were sequenced by immunoSEQ multiplex PCR, and TCRdb holds only the in-frame ones, with some missing. The sample includes about 100,000 clones, about 94% seen only once; the top ten take 1% to 1.5%. The specimen sequenced was non-Treg CD4+ T cells sorted from blood. The origin of the receptors is a human donor in good health.

The chain links TRBV9 to TRBJ2-1; D may be TRBD1 (6 bases). Germline V lookup: CDR1 SGDLS, CDR2 YYNGEE. This CDR3 comprises 16 residues. The ends were cut back, 4 bases at V and 7 bases at J, with 21 bases in the middle. This CDR3 reads CASSYSGPGTTNEQFF. In nucleotides, the CDR3 is TGTGCCAGCAGCTACTCAGGACCCGGGACAACTAATGAGCAGTTCTTC.

This clone was seen once. The chain couples TRBV20-1 to TRBJ2-5; 7 bases match TRBD2. The J call may be wrong; the DNA end is better matched by TRBJ2-7. This CDR3 contains 11 residues. The germline gives CDR1 DFQATT, CDR2 SNEGSKA (reference sequence). CDR3 bases: TGCAGTGCTTTAGCGGGCTACGAGCAGTACTTC. It translates to CSALAGYEQYF.

The V gene is TRBV7-3, the J gene TRBJ2-1, with 8 bases lining up with TRBD2. The V and J ends lost 5 bases and 9 bases, in that order; junction bases with no gene match: 12. CDR3 length: 15 amino acids. CDR1 and CDR2 from the germline V gene are SGHTA and FQGTGA. CDR3 DNA: TGTGCCAGCAGCGTCGGGACTAGTGGGGGGAGTGAGCAGTTCTTC. Translation gives CASSVGTSGGSEQFF.